The entry below describes one T cell receptor beta chain. Its antigen remains unidentified. The CDR3 totals 12 residues. The germline gives CDR1 MDHEN, CDR2 SYDVKM. V gave up 8 bases and J gave up 7 bases, with 14 bases separating them. The data stem from a study of cytomegalovirus exposure and HLA in healthy donors. Overall study results and limits: Published work reported that the classifier diagnosed cytomegalovirus status with high specificity and sensitivity. That first-cohort TCR clusters tended to co-occur in the 95 to 150 validation repertoires was found in a later analysis. A few CMV-associated chains were confirmed in vitro to be specific for CMV antigens.

Only in-frame clones appear in the TCRdb table, and some are missing; sequencing was by immunoSEQ multiplex PCR. The sample contains 85,000 to 95,000 clones, 96% of which appear only once. This chain links TRBV28 with TRBJ1-1; tentatively, D is TRBD1 (6 bases). Sequencing used PBMCs. The receptor's source is a man younger than 35 in good health and CMV-seronegative. In nucleotides, the CDR3 is TGTGCCAGCCGAACAGGGCCTCGTGAAGCTTTCTTT. This translates into CASRTGPREAFF. Drawing the rest from reference TRBV28 and TRBJ1-1, the complete variable domain is DVKVTQSSRYLVKRTGEKVFLECVQDMDHENMFWYRQDPGLGLRLIYFSYDVKMKEKGDIPEGYSVSREKKERFSLILESASTNQTSMYLCASRTGPREAFFGQGTRLTVV.